One and the same sample provided the 9 T cell receptor beta chains below, sequenced in a study of T cell responses to AZD1222 COVID-19 vaccine. The repertoire was sequenced with immunoSEQ multiplex PCR; TCRdb's copy has only in-frame clones and lacks some. This sample has roughly 140,000 clones, with about nine tenths found just once. The sequencing used peripheral blood, collected on day 0 of AZD1222 vaccination. Receptor source: an adult in good health.

The V and J genes are TRBV10-1 and TRBJ2-2; 7 nucleotides match TRBD2. The CDR3 consists of 20 residues. The germline gives CDR1 WNHNN, CDR2 SYGVQD (reference sequence). The V gene end was trimmed by 3 bases and the J gene end by 2 bases; junction bases not matched to a gene: 18. CDR3 coding DNA: TGCGCCAGCAGTGAAAGAGCCCCCAACGGGGGGAAACCCAACACCGGGGAGCTGTTTTTT. It translates to CASSERAPNGGKPNTGELFF.

The chain joins TRBV4-1 to TRBJ2-7; D call uncertain. V lost 1 base and J lost 2, with 6 bases in between. Germline V CDR1 and CDR2: MGHRA, YSYEKL. The CDR3 is made up of 13 amino acids. The CDR3 region has the DNA TGCGCCAGCAGCCAAGGCGGAACCTACGAGCAGTACTTC. It encodes CASSQGGTYEQYF.

V is TRBV19 and J is TRBJ1-1; weak D call: TRBD1 (5 bases). Deletions cut 3 bases from V and 4 bases from J, with 21 bases between. The CDR3 consists of 17 residues. Germline V lookup: CDR1 LNHDA, CDR2 SQIVND (reference sequence). The chain's CDR3 is CASSIAGTPFGATEAFF. Here the CDR3 DNA reads TGTGCCAGTAGTATTGCCGGGACTCCGTTTGGGGCCACTGAAGCTTTCTTT.

The chain couples TRBV19 to TRBJ2-1; weak D call: TRBD2 (5 bases). Germline values: CDR1 LNHDA, CDR2 SQIVND (reference sequence). The CDR3 consists of 15 residues. The V end lost 5 bases, the J end lost 0 bases, and 11 bases lay between the germline ends. Here the CDR3 reads CASSPDYRSYNEQFF. The CDR3 DNA reads TGTGCCAGTAGTCCCGACTACCGCTCCTACAATGAGCAGTTCTTC.

This clone is a singleton in its sample. This chain connects TRBV2 to TRBJ1-5; D possibly corresponds to TRBD1 (6 bases). V was clipped by 6 bases and J by 3 bases, with 15 bases between them. Germline V gives CDR1 SNHLY, CDR2 FYNNEI. This CDR3 is built from 15 residues. CDR3: CASRSGQIPNQPQHF. CDR3 DNA sequence: TGTGCCAGCAGATCCGGACAGATCCCCAATCAGCCCCAGCATTTT.

The chain combines TRBV5-1 with TRBJ2-1; maybe TRBD2 (6 bases). This CDR3 region has 18 residues. V lost 1 base to trimming and J lost 0 bases, with 17 bases between them. CDR1 is SGHRS, CDR2 YFSETQ, per germline. The CDR3: CASSLSASAGSSYNEQFF. The CDR3 coding sequence is TGCGCCAGCAGCTTGAGCGCGAGTGCGGGGAGCTCCTACAATGAGCAGTTCTTC.

The chain carries TRBV3-1 (or the pseudogene TRBV3-2) and TRBJ2-7; D not certain. Germline V gene data show CDR1 as LGHDT and CDR2 as YNNKEL (reference sequence). Trimming took off 1 base at V and 2 bases at J, with 6 bases between the two ends. The CDR3 runs to 13 residues. The CDR3 coding sequence is TGTGCCAGCAGCCAAGGCCCAGCCTACGAGCAGTACTTC. This codes for CASSQGPAYEQYF.

The chain links TRBV5-1 to TRBJ2-2; tentative D call: TRBD2 (6 bases). V gave up 2 bases and J gave up 1 base, with 12 bases separating them. Germline V gives CDR1 SGHRS, CDR2 YFSETQ. This CDR3 is 16 amino acids long. CDR3 nucleotide sequence: TGCGCCAGCAGCTTTGTGGTGGGGGGGAACACCGGGGAGCTGTTTTTT. It translates to CASSFVVGGNTGELFF.

The V gene is TRBV6-2 or TRBV6-3, the J gene TRBJ1-2, with no clear D. CDR3 length equals 15 residues. V lost 4 bases and J lost 4, with 16 bases in between. From germline, CDR1 is MNHEY and CDR2 SVGEGT. The CDR3 coding sequence is TGTGCCAGCAGTTCTCGGGCCAAAGGTGGCTATGGCTACACCTTC. It translates to CASSSRAKGGYGYTF.